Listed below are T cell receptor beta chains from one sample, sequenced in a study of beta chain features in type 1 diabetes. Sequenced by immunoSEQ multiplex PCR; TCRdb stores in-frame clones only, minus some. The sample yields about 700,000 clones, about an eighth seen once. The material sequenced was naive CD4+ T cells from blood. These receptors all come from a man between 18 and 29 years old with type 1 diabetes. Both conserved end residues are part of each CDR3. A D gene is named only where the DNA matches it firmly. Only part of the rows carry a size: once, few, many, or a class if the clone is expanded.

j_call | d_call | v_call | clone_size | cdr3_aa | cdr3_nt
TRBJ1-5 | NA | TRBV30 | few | CACSTGAGAYSNQPQHF | TGTGCCTGCTCAACGGGGGCAGGGGCGTATAGCAATCAGCCCCAGCATTTT
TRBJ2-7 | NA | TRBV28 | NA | CASSLGQGYEQYF | TGTGCCAGCAGTTTGGGACAAGGCTACGAGCAGTACTTC
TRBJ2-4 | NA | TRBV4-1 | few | CASSQSGGWIQYF | TGCGCCAGCAGCCAATCTGGGGGGTGGATTCAGTACTTC
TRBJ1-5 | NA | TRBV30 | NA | CAWSLRDSNQPQHF | TGTGCCTGGAGTCTACGCGATAGCAATCAGCCCCAGCATTTT
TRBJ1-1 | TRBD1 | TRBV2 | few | CASRATGMNTEAFF | TGTGCCAGCAGAGCGACAGGGATGAACACTGAAGCTTTCTTT
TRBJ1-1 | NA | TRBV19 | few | CASSMARNTEAFF | TGTGCCAGTAGTATGGCTAGGAACACTGAAGCTTTCTTT
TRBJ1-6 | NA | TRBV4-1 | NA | CASSQDWHSNSPLHF | TGCGCCAGCAGCCAAGACTGGCACAGTAATTCACCCCTCCACTTT
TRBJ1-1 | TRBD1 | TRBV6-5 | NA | CASRSGTGRTEAFF | TGTGCCAGCAGGTCCGGGACAGGGAGGACTGAAGCTTTCTTT
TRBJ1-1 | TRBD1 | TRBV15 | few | CATSKTGQGMEAFF | TGTGCCACCAGCAAGACCGGACAGGGGATGGAAGCTTTCTTT
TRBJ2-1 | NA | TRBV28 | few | CASRSIRRGAYNEQFF | TGTGCCAGCAGATCGATTCGGAGGGGAGCCTACAATGAGCAGTTCTTC
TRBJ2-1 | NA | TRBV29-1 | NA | CSVERQRTYNEQFF | TGCAGCGTTGAACGACAGCGGACCTACAATGAGCAGTTCTTC
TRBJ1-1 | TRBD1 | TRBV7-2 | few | CASSLYRGVAEAFF | TGTGCCAGCAGCTTATACAGGGGGGTCGCTGAAGCTTTCTTT
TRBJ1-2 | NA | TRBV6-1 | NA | CASSEAGQGGYTF | TGTGCCAGCAGTGAAGCTGGGCAGGGAGGCTACACCTTC
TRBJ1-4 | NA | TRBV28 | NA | CASSPPTAYNEKLFF | TGTGCCAGCAGTCCCCCCACAGCCTATAATGAAAAACTGTTTTTT
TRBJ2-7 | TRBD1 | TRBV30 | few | CAWSVATGVAYEQYF | TGTGCCTGGAGTGTTGCGACAGGGGTTGCCTACGAGCAGTACTTC
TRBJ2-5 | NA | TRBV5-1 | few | CASSLNGPGQETQYF | TGCGCCAGCAGCTTGAATGGGCCAGGACAAGAGACCCAGTACTTC
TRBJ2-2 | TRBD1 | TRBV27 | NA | CASSPGTGVTGELFF | TGTGCCAGCAGTCCCGGGACAGGGGTGACCGGGGAGCTGTTTTTT
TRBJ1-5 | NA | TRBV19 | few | CASSIAFSNQPQHF | TGTGCCAGTAGTATAGCATTCAGCAATCAGCCCCAGCATTTT
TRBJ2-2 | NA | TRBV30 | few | CAWSKSGWTGELFF | TGTGCCTGGAGTAAGAGTGGGTGGACCGGGGAGCTGTTTTTT
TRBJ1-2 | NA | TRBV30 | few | CAWSPGVMPYTF | TGTGCCTGGAGCCCCGGCGTTATGCCTTACACCTTC
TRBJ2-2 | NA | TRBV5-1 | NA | CASALGVTTNTGELFF | TGCGCCAGCGCCCTCGGGGTTACGACGAACACCGGGGAGCTGTTTTTT
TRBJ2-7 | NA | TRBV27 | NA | CASSLSGQAISYEQYF | TGTGCCAGCAGTTTATCGGGCCAGGCCATATCCTACGAGCAGTACTTC
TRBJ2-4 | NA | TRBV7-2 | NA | CASSLGGDLAKNIQYF | TGTGCCAGCAGCCTAGGGGGAGACCTAGCCAAAAACATTCAGTACTTC
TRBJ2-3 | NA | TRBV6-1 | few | CASSERPQDTQYF | TGTGCCAGCAGTGAACGACCGCAAGATACGCAGTATTTT
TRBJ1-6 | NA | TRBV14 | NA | CASSLLQGGSSPLHF | TGTGCCAGCAGCCTTCTTCAGGGAGGGAGTTCACCCCTCCACTTT
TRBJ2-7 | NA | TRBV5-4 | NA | CASSLGTSSYEQYF | TGTGCCAGCAGCTTAGGCACTAGCTCCTACGAGCAGTACTTC
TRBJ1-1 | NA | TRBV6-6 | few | CASTPDGENTEAFF | TGTGCCAGCACTCCAGACGGGGAAAACACTGAAGCTTTCTTT
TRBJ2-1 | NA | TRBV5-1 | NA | CASSLGVSSYNEQFF | TGCGCCAGCAGCTTAGGGGTAAGCTCCTACAATGAGCAGTTCTTC
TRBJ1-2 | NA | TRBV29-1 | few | CSVVVNYGYTF | TGCAGCGTTGTAGTTAACTATGGCTACACCTTC
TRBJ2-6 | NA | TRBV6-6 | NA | CASSPTSGANVLTF | TGTGCCAGCAGTCCAACCTCTGGGGCCAACGTCCTGACTTTC
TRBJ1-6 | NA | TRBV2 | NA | CASSEAGGYNSPLHF | TGTGCCAGCAGTGAGGCAGGTGGCTATAATTCACCCCTCCACTTT
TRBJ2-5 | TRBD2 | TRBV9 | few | CASSASLTSGVETQYF | TGTGCCAGCAGCGCGTCCTTGACTAGCGGGGTGGAGACCCAGTACTTC
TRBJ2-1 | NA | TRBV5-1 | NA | CASSLAPYNEQFF | TGCGCCAGCAGCTTAGCCCCCTACAATGAGCAGTTCTTC
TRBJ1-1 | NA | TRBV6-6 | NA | CASSPHPEAFF | TGTGCCAGCAGTCCGCATCCTGAAGCTTTCTTT
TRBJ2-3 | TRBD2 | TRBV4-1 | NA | CASSQAPLVAGGRTDTQYF | TGCGCCAGCAGCCAAGCTCCTTTGGTAGCGGGGGGTCGAACAGATACGCAGTATTTT
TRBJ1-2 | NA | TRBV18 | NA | CASSPQRGVDFDGYTF | TGTGCCAGCTCACCACAGCGCGGTGTGGATTTTGATGGCTACACCTTC
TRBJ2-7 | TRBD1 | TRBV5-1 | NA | CASKLQTGQGLSYEQYF | TGCGCCAGCAAGCTGCAAACGGGACAGGGACTCTCCTACGAGCAGTACTTC
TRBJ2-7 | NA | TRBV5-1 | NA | CASSSEPGGEQYF | TGCGCCAGCAGCTCCGAGCCGGGTGGCGAGCAGTACTTC
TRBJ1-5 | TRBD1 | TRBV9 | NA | CASSPRQGMEPQHF | TGTGCCAGCAGCCCTAGACAGGGGATGGAGCCCCAGCATTTT
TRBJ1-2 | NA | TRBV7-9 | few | CASSLSGTNYGYTF | TGTGCCAGCAGCTTATCAGGAACTAACTATGGCTACACCTTC
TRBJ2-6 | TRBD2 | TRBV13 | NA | CASSRDYLSGANVLTF | TGTGCCAGCAGCCGGGACTACCTCTCTGGGGCCAACGTCCTGACTTTC
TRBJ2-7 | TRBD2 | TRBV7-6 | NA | CASSPSPAGLALYEQYF | TGTGCCAGCAGCCCTTCACCAGCGGGACTAGCTCTTTACGAGCAGTACTTC
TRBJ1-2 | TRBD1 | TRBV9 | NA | CASSPLTGGGYGYTF | TGTGCCAGCAGCCCACTAACAGGGGGTGGCTATGGCTACACCTTC
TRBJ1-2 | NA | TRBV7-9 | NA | CASSPSEGRGYTF | TGTGCCAGCAGCCCCTCGGAAGGCAGGGGCTACACCTTC
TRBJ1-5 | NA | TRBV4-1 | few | CASSYLPAGGGSNQPQHF | TGCGCCAGCAGCTACCTGCCGGCGGGTGGGGGTAGCAATCAGCCCCAGCATTTT
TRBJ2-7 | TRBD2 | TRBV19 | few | CASSRASGGHEQYF | TGTGCCAGTAGTAGGGCTAGCGGGGGCCACGAGCAGTACTTC
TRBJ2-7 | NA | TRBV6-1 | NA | CASSWGYEQYF | TGTGCCAGCAGTTGGGGTTACGAGCAGTACTTC
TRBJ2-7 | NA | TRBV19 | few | CASSISVDPSSYEQYF | TGTGCCAGTAGTATCTCAGTGGATCCCAGCTCCTACGAGCAGTACTTC
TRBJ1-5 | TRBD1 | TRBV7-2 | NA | CASSRGVNPGGQPQHF | TGTGCCAGCAGCCGAGGGGTGAATCCAGGGGGGCAGCCCCAGCATTTT
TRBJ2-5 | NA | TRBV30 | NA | CAWSWGEQETQYF | TGTGCCTGGAGTTGGGGGGAGCAAGAGACCCAGTACTTC
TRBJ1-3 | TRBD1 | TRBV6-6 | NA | CASSYPRIGQGDTIYF | TGTGCCAGCAGTTACCCCCGAATAGGACAGGGGGACACCATATATTTT
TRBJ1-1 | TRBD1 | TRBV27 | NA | CASALQGAYTEAFF | TGTGCCAGCGCATTACAGGGGGCCTATACTGAAGCTTTCTTT
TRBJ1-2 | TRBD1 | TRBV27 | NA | CASRRPGQGHGYTF | TGTGCCAGCAGACGTCCGGGACAGGGACATGGCTACACCTTC
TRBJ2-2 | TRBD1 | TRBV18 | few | CASSPPGTANTGELFF | TGTGCCAGCTCACCACCAGGGACAGCGAACACCGGGGAGCTGTTTTTT
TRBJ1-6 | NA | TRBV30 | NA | CAWSVTGAGNSPLHF | TGTGCCTGGAGTGTCACGGGGGCCGGTAATTCACCCCTCCACTTT
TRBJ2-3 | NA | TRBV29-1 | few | CSVDFSTDTQYF | TGCAGCGTTGATTTCAGCACAGATACGCAGTATTTT
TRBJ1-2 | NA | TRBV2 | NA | CASREWEKGGYTF | TGTGCCAGCAGGGAATGGGAGAAGGGCGGCTACACCTTC
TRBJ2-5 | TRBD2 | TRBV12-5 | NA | CARKRGLYF | TGTGCTAGGAAGCGGGGGTTGTACTTC